A selection of T cell receptor beta chains follows, all from one sample in a study of cytomegalovirus exposure and HLA in healthy donors. Here immunoSEQ multiplex PCR was the method, and the copy in TCRdb shows in-frame clones only, minus some. The sample yields some 250,000 clones, around 85% seen once. The sequencing sample was made of PBMCs. The receptors here all came from a woman aged 30 to 39 in good health and CMV-seropositive. The CDR3 runs from the conserved cysteine through the conserved F or W. Each record gives: V gene, D gene, J gene, CDR3 protein. A D gene is named only where the DNA matches it firmly.

V: TRBV7-9
D: -
J: TRBJ2-7
CDR3: CASGRETYTYEQYF

V: TRBV6-1
D: TRBD1
J: TRBJ1-2
CDR3: CASRGAGQAYYGYTF

V: TRBV19
D: -
J: TRBJ1-2
CDR3: CATLIPTGYTF

V: TRBV2
D: -
J: TRBJ2-7
CDR3: CASGANSYEQYF

V: TRBV18
D: -
J: TRBJ2-7
CDR3: CASSPGTREQYF

V: TRBV10-1
D: TRBD1
J: TRBJ1-5
CDR3: CASRDRGRGYRGQPQHF

V: TRBV28
D: -
J: TRBJ1-5
CDR3: CATTPAGYSNQPQHF

V: TRBV18
D: -
J: TRBJ2-5
CDR3: CASGGTGGETQYF

V: TRBV4-1
D: TRBD1
J: TRBJ2-5
CDR3: CASSHPGQGKTQYF

V: TRBV7-9
D: TRBD2
J: TRBJ2-7
CDR3: CASSGSGRAYEQYF

V: TRBV6-5
D: -
J: TRBJ2-7
CDR3: CASSSTTRPPYEQYF

V: TRBV5-5
D: TRBD1
J: TRBJ1-2
CDR3: CASSLESGQGAWDYGYTF

V: TRBV11-3
D: TRBD2
J: TRBJ2-2
CDR3: CASSPRTSGRGTGELFF

V: TRBV7-9
D: -
J: TRBJ2-3
CDR3: CASAQLGGTQYF

V: TRBV21-1
D: -
J: TRBJ2-2
CDR3: CAIGGLLITGELFF

V: TRBV5-4
D: TRBD1
J: TRBJ2-6
CDR3: CASSPLDRGSGANVLTF

V: TRBV6-5
D: TRBD1
J: TRBJ1-5
CDR3: CASSTGTASFWPQHF

V: TRBV19
D: -
J: TRBJ1-5
CDR3: CASFSLQAKGDQPQHF

V: TRBV6-1
D: -
J: TRBJ1-1
CDR3: CASTLNTEAFF

V: TRBV2
D: TRBD1
J: TRBJ1-2
CDR3: CASSRDRVNYGYTF

V: TRBV2
D: -
J: TRBJ1-1
CDR3: CASSVIPEAFF

V: TRBV28
D: TRBD1
J: TRBJ2-7
CDR3: CASSWDRGLEQYF

V: TRBV13
D: -
J: TRBJ2-7
CDR3: CASSYRQDYEQYF

V: TRBV2
D: TRBD1
J: TRBJ2-5
CDR3: CASSGNRGRQETQYF

V: TRBV5-1
D: -
J: TRBJ2-3
CDR3: CASSPGAATDTQYF

V: TRBV19
D: TRBD1
J: TRBJ2-2
CDR3: CASTLRGQGTPGELFF

V: TRBV27
D: TRBD1
J: TRBJ1-2
CDR3: CASSPNRQGKSNGYTF

V: TRBV7-2
D: -
J: TRBJ2-7
CDR3: CASSPAGLRGLYYEQYF

V: TRBV5-1
D: TRBD1
J: TRBJ2-7
CDR3: CASSWGTGPTYEQYF

V: TRBV5-1
D: TRBD1
J: TRBJ1-2
CDR3: CASSTGLGTGYGYTF

V: TRBV10-3
D: TRBD1
J: TRBJ2-7
CDR3: CAISESRGTGDVYEQYF

V: TRBV5-8
D: -
J: TRBJ1-1
CDR3: CASSLRRVAGLNTEAFF

V: TRBV5-4
D: TRBD1
J: TRBJ1-1
CDR3: CASSLRQGLNTEAFF

V: TRBV10-2
D: TRBD2
J: TRBJ2-1
CDR3: CASSGTSTFNEQFF

V: TRBV29-1
D: -
J: TRBJ2-7
CDR3: CSVDRREGSYEQYF

V: TRBV30
D: TRBD2
J: TRBJ2-1
CDR3: CAWSELAGVGNEQFF

V: TRBV2
D: -
J: TRBJ2-2
CDR3: CASSRLGTNTGELFF

V: TRBV12-5
D: -
J: TRBJ1-1
CDR3: CASGPDSTNTEAFF

V: TRBV7-7
D: -
J: TRBJ1-1
CDR3: CASSQGFDTEAFF

V: TRBV4-1
D: -
J: TRBJ1-1
CDR3: CASSDFWNTEAFF

V: TRBV11-2
D: -
J: TRBJ2-7
CDR3: CASSLAPNPIYEQYF